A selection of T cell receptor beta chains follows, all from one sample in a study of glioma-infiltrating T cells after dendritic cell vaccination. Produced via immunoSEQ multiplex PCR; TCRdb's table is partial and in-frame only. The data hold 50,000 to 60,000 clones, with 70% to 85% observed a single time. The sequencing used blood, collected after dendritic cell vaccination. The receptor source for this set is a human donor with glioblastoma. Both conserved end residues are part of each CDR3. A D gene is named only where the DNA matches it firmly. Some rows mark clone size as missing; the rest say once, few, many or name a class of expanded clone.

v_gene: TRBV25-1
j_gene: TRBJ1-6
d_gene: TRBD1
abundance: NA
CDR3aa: CASSWDRDNSPLHF
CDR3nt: TGTGCCAGCAGTTGGGACAGGGATAATTCACCCCTCCACTTT

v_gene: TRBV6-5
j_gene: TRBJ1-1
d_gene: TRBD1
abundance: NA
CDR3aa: CASSWAQGDSTEAFF
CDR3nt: TGTGCCAGCAGTTGGGCACAGGGGGACAGCACTGAAGCTTTCTTT

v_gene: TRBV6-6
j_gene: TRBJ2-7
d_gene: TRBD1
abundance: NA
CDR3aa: CASSDRDRAYEQYF
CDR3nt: TGTGCCAGCAGTGACCGGGACAGAGCCTACGAGCAGTACTTC

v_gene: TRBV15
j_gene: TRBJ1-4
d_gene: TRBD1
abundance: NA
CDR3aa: CATEGTVNEKLFF
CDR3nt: TGTGCCACCGAAGGGACAGTTAATGAAAAACTGTTTTTT

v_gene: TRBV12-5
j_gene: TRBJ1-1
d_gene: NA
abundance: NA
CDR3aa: CASGLVPLESLGTEAFF
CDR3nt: TGTGCTAGTGGTTTGGTACCGTTGGAGTCCCTGGGCACTGAAGCTTTCTTT

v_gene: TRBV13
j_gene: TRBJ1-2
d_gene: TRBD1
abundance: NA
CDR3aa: CASSHPLGQNYGYTF
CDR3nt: TGTGCCAGCAGCCATCCTCTGGGACAGAACTATGGCTACACCTTC

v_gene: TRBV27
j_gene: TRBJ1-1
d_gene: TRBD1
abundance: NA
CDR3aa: CASSPRTGQRRNTEAFF
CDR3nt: TGTGCCAGCAGTCCTCGGACAGGGCAGAGAAGGAACACTGAAGCTTTCTTT

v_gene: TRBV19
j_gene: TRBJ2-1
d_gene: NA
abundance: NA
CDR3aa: CASSIQAGGEQFF
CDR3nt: TGTGCCAGTAGTATACAGGCCGGTGGTGAGCAGTTCTTC

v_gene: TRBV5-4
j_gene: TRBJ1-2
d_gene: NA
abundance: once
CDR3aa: CASEYGGAINYGYTF
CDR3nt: TGTGCCTCAGAGTACGGAGGGGCAATAAACTATGGCTACACCTTC

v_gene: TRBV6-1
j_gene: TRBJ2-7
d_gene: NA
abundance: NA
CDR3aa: CAISQRTGRDEQYF
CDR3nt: TGTGCCATTTCCCAAAGGACAGGGAGGGACGAGCAGTACTTC

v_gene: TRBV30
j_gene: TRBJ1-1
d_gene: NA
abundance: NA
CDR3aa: CAWSSNRNTEAFF
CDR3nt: TGTGCCTGGAGTTCAAACAGGAACACTGAAGCTTTCTTT

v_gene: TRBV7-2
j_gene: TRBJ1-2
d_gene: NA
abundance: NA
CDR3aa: CASSQLGDVGRRRGYTF
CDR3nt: TGTGCCAGCAGCCAATTAGGGGATGTCGGCAGACGCCGAGGCTACACCTTC

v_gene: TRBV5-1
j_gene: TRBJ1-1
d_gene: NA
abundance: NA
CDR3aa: CASSSRLNTEAFF
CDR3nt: TGCGCCAGCAGCTCTCGACTAAACACTGAAGCTTTCTTT

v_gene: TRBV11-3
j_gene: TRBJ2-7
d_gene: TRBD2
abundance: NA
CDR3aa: CASSLESSGVYEQYF
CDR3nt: TGTGCCAGCAGCTTAGAATCTAGCGGGGTATACGAGCAGTACTTC

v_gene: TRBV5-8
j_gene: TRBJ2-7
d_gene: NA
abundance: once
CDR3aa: CASSLGQARDEQYF
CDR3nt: TGTGCCAGCAGCTTGGGACAGGCTCGTGACGAGCAGTACTTC

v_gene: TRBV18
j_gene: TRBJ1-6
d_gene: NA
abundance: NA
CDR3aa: CASSRGRSANSPLHF
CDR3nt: TGTGCCAGCTCACGAGGGAGATCGGCTAATTCACCCCTCCACTTT

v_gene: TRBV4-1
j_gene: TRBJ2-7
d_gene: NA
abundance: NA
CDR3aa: CASSQVLTYEQYF
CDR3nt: TGCGCCAGCAGCCAAGTTCTAACCTACGAGCAGTACTTC

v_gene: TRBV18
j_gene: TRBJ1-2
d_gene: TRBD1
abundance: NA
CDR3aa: CASSQTDRTGNHGYTF
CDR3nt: TGTGCCAGCTCACAAACGGATAGGACAGGGAACCATGGCTACACCTTC

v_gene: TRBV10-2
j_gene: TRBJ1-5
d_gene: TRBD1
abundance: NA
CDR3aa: CASSEPGTGGNQPQHF
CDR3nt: TGCGCCAGCAGTGAGCCCGGGACAGGGGGCAATCAGCCCCAGCATTTT

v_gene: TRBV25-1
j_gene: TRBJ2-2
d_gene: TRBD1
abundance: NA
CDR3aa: CASSELLRDRGTGELFF
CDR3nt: TGTGCCAGCAGTGAACTCCTCCGCGACAGGGGCACCGGGGAGCTGTTTTTT

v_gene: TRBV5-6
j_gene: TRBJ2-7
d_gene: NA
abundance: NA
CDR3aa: CASSLLVLGGSYEQYF
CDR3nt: TGTGCCAGCAGCCTTTTGGTTCTAGGCGGGTCCTACGAGCAGTACTTC

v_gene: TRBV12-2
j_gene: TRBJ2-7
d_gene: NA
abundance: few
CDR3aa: CASRLARDFYEQYF
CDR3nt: TGTGCAAGTCGCTTAGCGCGGGACTTCTACGAGCAGTACTTC

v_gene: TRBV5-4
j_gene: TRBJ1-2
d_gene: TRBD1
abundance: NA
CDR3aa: CASSSGQVHAGYTF
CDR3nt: TGTGCCAGCAGCTCAGGACAGGTCCATGCTGGCTACACCTTC

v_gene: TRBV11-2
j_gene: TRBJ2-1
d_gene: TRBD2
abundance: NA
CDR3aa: CASSSIGRSSEQFF
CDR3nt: TGTGCCAGCAGCTCCATCGGGAGGAGCAGTGAGCAGTTCTTC

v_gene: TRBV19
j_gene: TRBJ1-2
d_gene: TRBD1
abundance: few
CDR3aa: CASSIDGQGVDGYTF
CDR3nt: TGTGCCAGTAGTATCGACGGACAGGGGGTGGATGGCTACACCTTC

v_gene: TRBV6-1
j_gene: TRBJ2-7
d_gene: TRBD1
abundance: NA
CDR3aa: CASSPHRQGSYEQYF
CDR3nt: TGTGCCAGCAGTCCCCACCGACAGGGATCCTACGAGCAGTACTTC

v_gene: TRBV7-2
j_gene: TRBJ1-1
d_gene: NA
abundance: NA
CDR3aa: CASTSGRGDTEAFF
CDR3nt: TGTGCCAGCACCTCGGGTCGGGGTGACACTGAAGCTTTCTTT

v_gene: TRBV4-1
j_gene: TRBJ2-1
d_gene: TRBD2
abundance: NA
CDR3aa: CASSSSGLAGSYNEQFF
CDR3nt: TGCGCCAGCAGCTCAAGTGGACTAGCGGGGTCCTACAATGAGCAGTTCTTC

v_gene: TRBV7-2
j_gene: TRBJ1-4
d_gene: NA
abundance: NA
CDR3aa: CASRSGATNEKLFF
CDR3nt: TGTGCCAGCAGATCGGGTGCAACTAATGAAAAACTGTTTTTT

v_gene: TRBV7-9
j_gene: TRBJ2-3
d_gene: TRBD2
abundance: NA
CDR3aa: CASSRTSGGPDTQYF
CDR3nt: TGTGCCAGCAGTCGGACTAGCGGGGGCCCCGATACGCAGTATTTT

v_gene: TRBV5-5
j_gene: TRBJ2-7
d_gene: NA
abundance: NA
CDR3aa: CASSTANSNSYEQYF
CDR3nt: TGTGCCAGCAGCACCGCAAACAGTAATTCCTACGAGCAGTACTTC

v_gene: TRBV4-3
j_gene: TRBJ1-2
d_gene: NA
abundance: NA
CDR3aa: CASSQERPAIYGYTF
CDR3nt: TGCGCCAGCAGCCAAGAGAGGCCGGCTATCTATGGCTACACCTTC

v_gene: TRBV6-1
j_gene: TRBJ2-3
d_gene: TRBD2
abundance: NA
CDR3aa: CASSELAGGPDTQYF
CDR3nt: TGTGCCAGCAGTGAACTAGCGGGGGGGCCAGATACGCAGTATTTT

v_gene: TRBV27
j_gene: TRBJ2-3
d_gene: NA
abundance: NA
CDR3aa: CASSLSRLRWTDTQYF
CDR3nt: TGTGCCAGCAGTTTATCGAGACTTAGATGGACAGATACGCAGTATTTT

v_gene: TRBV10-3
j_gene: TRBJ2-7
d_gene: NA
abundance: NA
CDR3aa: CAISDLYEQYF
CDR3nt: TGTGCCATCAGTGACTTATACGAGCAGTACTTC

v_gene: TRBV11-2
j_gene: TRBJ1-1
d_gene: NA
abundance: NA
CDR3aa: CASRRPGYWTEAFF
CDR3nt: TGTGCCAGCAGACGGCCAGGGTATTGGACTGAAGCTTTCTTT

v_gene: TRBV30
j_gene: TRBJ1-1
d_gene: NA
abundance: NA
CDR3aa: CASSLGRDTEAFF
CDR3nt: TGTGCCTCTTCGTTGGGGAGGGACACTGAAGCTTTCTTT

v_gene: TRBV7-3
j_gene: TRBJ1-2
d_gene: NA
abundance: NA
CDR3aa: CASSLGSTGENYGYTF
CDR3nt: TGTGCCAGCAGCTTAGGGAGCACGGGGGAGAACTATGGCTACACCTTC

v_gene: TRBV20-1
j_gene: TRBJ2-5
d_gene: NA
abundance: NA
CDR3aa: CSARAEETQYF
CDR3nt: TGCAGTGCTAGAGCGGAAGAGACCCAGTACTTC

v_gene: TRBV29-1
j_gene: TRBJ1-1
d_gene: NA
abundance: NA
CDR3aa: CSLQRDKDTEAFF
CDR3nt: TGCAGCTTACAGAGAGACAAAGACACTGAAGCTTTCTTT

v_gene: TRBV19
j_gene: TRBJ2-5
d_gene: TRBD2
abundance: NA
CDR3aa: CASMERGVAETQYF
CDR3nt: TGTGCCAGTATGGAGCGGGGGGTGGCGGAGACCCAGTACTTC

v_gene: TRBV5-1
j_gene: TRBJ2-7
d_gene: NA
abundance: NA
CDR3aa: CASSLEANYEQYF
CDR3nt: TGCGCCAGCAGCTTGGAGGCGAACTACGAGCAGTACTTC

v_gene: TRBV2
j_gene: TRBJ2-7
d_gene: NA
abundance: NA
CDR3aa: CASSLLALSSYEQYF
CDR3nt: TGTGCCAGCAGTCTACTAGCTCTGAGCTCCTACGAGCAGTACTTC

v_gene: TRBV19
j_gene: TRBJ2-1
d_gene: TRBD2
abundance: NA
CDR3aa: CASSKTAGTSGGAEQFF
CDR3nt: TGTGCCAGTAGTAAGACCGCCGGGACTAGCGGGGGAGCTGAGCAGTTCTTC

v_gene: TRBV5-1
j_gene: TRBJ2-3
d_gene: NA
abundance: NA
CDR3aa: CASGEGDHTDTQYF
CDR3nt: TGCGCCAGCGGCGAGGGGGACCACACAGATACGCAGTATTTT

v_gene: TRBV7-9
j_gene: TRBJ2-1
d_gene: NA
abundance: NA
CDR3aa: CASSFSTSLNEQFF
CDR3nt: TGTGCCAGCAGCTTTAGCACTAGCTTGAATGAGCAGTTCTTC